The rows below give T cell receptor beta chains drawn from one sample of a study of cytomegalovirus exposure and HLA in healthy donors. Using immunoSEQ multiplex PCR, the repertoire was profiled, and TCRdb retains in-frame clones only, with some absent. The sample has 45,000 to 65,000 clones, roughly 80% seen once; the top ten hold approximately 2.5%. Sample: PBMCs. The receptors originated from a woman in her forties in good health and CMV-seropositive. Both conserved end residues are trimmed from each CDR3. Expanded clones are given a class, and other clones once, few, many or no size at all.

v_call clone_size cdr3_aa
TRBV2 once ASSEGAGGQYEQY
TRBV6-5 - ASSYRDRGSGELF
TRBV19 - ASSTSDRVGYT
TRBV11-2 - ASSLGDRGRQTQY
TRBV30 - AWRERGSTDTQY
TRBV9 - ASKGPYGYT
TRBV4-3 - ASSQDQGQNQPQH
TRBV9 - ASSPTDTYNSPLH
TRBV30 once AWSPGGGQPQH
TRBV10-3 - AIRGQGVSSGNTIY
TRBV7-2 - ASSIGTGGNTIY
TRBV5-1 - ASSDGTHRSHGYT
TRBV4-3 few ASSQDNQAEQY
TRBV29-1 - SVDYRGYQF
TRBV6-4 - ASSKDRGDTEAF
TRBV10-3 - AISEPGSAETQY
TRBV6-5 - ASRRQGSSYNEQF
TRBV6-6 few ASSYGLAGVRDTQY